The 29 T cell receptor beta chains below all came from one sample that was sequenced in a study of T cell changes during pregnancy in multiple sclerosis. Sequencing was performed with immunoSEQ multiplex PCR; in TCRdb, only in-frame clones are kept and a portion is missing. The sample gives approximately 96,000 clones, 92% of which show up once; about 2% is in the top ten. Material: peripheral blood, obtained after pregnancy. All receptors come from a female donor in good health, enrolled as a control in a pregnancy study.

V and J are TRBV6-1 and TRBJ2-7; a weak D match, TRBD1 (6 bases). The germline CDR1 and CDR2 sequences are MNHNS and SASEGT. The CDR3 totals 14 residues. V lost 4 bases and J 4 bases, leaving 14 bases between the germline ends. CDR3 nucleotides: TGTGCCAGCAGTGTTGTGGACAGTACTTACGAGCAGTACTTC. It encodes CASSVVDSTYEQYF.

This clone has just a few counts. The V and J genes are TRBV4-2 and TRBJ2-2; TRBD2 is a possible D gene (5 bases). CDR1 LGHNA and CDR2 YNFKEQ come from the germline V gene. The CDR3 runs 15 residues. The V end lost 0 bases, the J end lost 7 bases, and 12 bases lay between the germline ends. CDR3 DNA sequence: TGTGCCAGCAGCCAAGAGCCCCAGAGGGTCGGGGAGCTGTTTTTT. Translating it yields CASSQEPQRVGELFF.

V gene TRBV7-5 combines with J gene TRBJ2-2; the table assigns TRBD1, which was not confirmed against the DNA. TRBV7-5 corresponds to a pseudogene. CDR3 length equals 14 residues. CDR3 coding DNA: TGTGCCAGAAGGCGGGACAGGGTCGCCGGGGAGCTGTTTTTT. Translation: CARRRDRVAGELFF.

This clone appeared once. DNA for the CDR3: TGTGCCAGCTCACCCTCGCAGGGGGATTCTGGAAACACCATATATTTT. Amino acids: CASSPSQGDSGNTIYF. This chain connects TRBV18 to TRBJ1-3, with 7 bases fitting TRBD1. The CDR3 is 16 residues long. The germline gives CDR1 KGHSH, CDR2 LQKENI. V was pared by 3 bases and J by 1 base, with 6 bases of the junction left unmatched.

This chain links TRBV14 with TRBJ2-3; 10 bases match TRBD2. V dropped 2 bases and J dropped 3; count of bases not matched to a gene: 5. Germline CDR1 and CDR2: SGHDN and FVKESK. This CDR3 spans 16 amino acids. The CDR3 DNA reads as TGTGCCAGCAGCCAACCTAGCGGGAGATCGACAGATACGCAGTATTTT. This translates into CASSQPSGRSTDTQYF.

The V call is TRBV2, the J call TRBJ1-2; 7 bases fit TRBD1. This CDR3 has 13 residues. V dropped 8 bases and J dropped 2; count of bases not matched to a gene: 5. Germline CDR1 SNHLY, CDR2 FYNNEI. CDR3 amino acids: CASPQGGNYGYTF. DNA of the CDR3: TGTGCCAGCCCCCAGGGGGGAAACTATGGCTACACCTTC.

This chain connects TRBV7-8 to TRBJ2-1, with TRBD2 identical over 13 bases. J gave up 6 bases and V 5 bases, and 10 bases lay outside the gene matches. The germline V gene encodes CDR1 SGHVS and CDR2 FQNEAQ. This CDR3 spans 17 amino acids. The DNA of the CDR3 is TGTGCCAGCAGCATAACTAGCGGGAGGGGTTTTCGCAATGAGCAGTTCTTC. This translates into CASSITSGRGFRNEQFF.

This chain joins TRBV2 and TRBJ2-4; unclear D gene. The germline V and J ends were trimmed by 4 bases and 0 bases, with 16 bases remaining between them. The germline V gene has CDR1 SNHLY and CDR2 FYNNEI. The CDR3 length is 17 residues. The CDR3 region has the DNA TGTGCCAGCAGTGTTGTGAGGATTACCCTAGCCAAAAACATTCAGTACTTC. Amino acid sequence: CASSVVRITLAKNIQYF.

This clone appeared once. This chain connects TRBV5-1 to TRBJ2-7; TRBD1 agrees at 9 bases. Germline loops: CDR1 SGHRS, CDR2 YFSETQ. The CDR3 covers 15 residues. V lost 4 bases to trimming and J lost 4 bases; unmatched junction nucleotides: 9. CDR3 in amino acids: CASSPRTGADYEQYF. CDR3 nucleotides: TGCGCCAGCAGCCCCCGGACAGGGGCGGATTACGAGCAGTACTTC.

The rearrangement links TRBV15 to TRBJ2-1; 8 bases are shared with TRBD2. The trim removed 5 bases at V and 8 bases at J, leaving 14 bases unmatched. The CDR3 loop spans 16 amino acids. Germline values: CDR1 LNHNV, CDR2 YYDKDF (reference sequence). The CDR3 region has the DNA TGTGCCACCAGCCCCCCGGGCGGGAGGAGGTCTGATGAGCAGTTCTTC. As protein: CATSPPGGRRSDEQFF.

The chain uses TRBV27 and TRBJ1-6; D is uncertain. With 2 bases removed from V and 0 bases from J, the gap between germline ends came to 8 bases. Germline assignment: CDR1 MNHEY and CDR2 SMNVEV (reference sequence). The CDR3 consists of 16 residues. Written as DNA, the CDR3 is TGTGCCAGCAGTTTAAAGGCTAGCTCCTATAATTCACCCCTCCACTTT. Amino acid sequence: CASSLKASSYNSPLHF.

This chain joins TRBV28 and TRBJ2-7, with 11 bases identical to TRBD1. Germline values: CDR1 MDHEN, CDR2 SYDVKM. The CDR3 consists of 13 residues. After removal of 8 bases from V and 3 bases from J, the junction contained 3 bases not matched to a gene. CDR3 residues: CASSGTGGYEQYF. CDR3 nucleotides: TGTGCCAGCTCCGGGACAGGGGGCTACGAGCAGTACTTC. The variable domain in full, with the rest retrieved from reference TRBV28 and TRBJ2-7, is DVKVTQSSRYLVKRTGEKVFLECVQDMDHENMFWYRQDPGLGLRLIYFSYDVKMKEKGDIPEGYSVSREKKERFSLILESASTNQTSMYLCASSGTGGYEQYFGPGTRLTVT.

The chain uses TRBV4-1 and TRBJ2-1, with D possibly TRBD2 on 7 matching bases. This CDR3 contains 17 residues. Between the trimmed V and J ends, which lost 3 bases and 6 bases, there was a span of 21 bases. Looked up from germline, CDR1 is MGHRA and CDR2 is YSYEKL. The CDR3 nucleotides read TGCGCCAGCAGCCACCGCGGGGGCGCAGGGTCCGGCAATGAGCAGTTCTTC. It yields the protein CASSHRGGAGSGNEQFF.

This rearrangement joins TRBV15 to TRBJ2-2; weak D call: TRBD1 (5 bases). The CDR3 length is 14 residues. Germline V gene sequence: CDR1 LNHNV, CDR2 YYDKDF (reference sequence). The V gene lost 5 bases and the J gene lost 1 base, with 8 bases spanning the gap. The DNA of the CDR3 is TGTGCCACCAGCCAAGACAGGAACACCGGGGAGCTGTTTTTT. It encodes CATSQDRNTGELFF.

The chain employs TRBV7-9 and TRBJ1-5, with D maybe TRBD1 (6 bases). Trimming shortened V by 1 base and J by 8 bases, and 15 bases separated the two germline ends. CDR3 length equals 15 residues. Per germline, CDR1 SEHNR and CDR2 FQNEAQ (reference sequence). CDR3 protein: CASSLDIAGAEPQHF. Here the CDR3 DNA reads TGTGCCAGCAGCTTAGACATCGCAGGGGCCGAGCCCCAGCATTTT.

This rearrangement joins TRBV2 to TRBJ2-1; 10 bases are shared with TRBD1. The V gene's germline CDR1 is SNHLY and CDR2 FYNNEI. After removal of 5 bases from V and 4 bases from J, the junction contained 5 bases not matched to a gene. The CDR3 is 15 residues long. CDR3 coding DNA: TGTGCCAGCAGTCCCGGGACAGGGGTTTACAATGAGCAGTTCTTC. Protein product: CASSPGTGVYNEQFF. The full variable domain, rest sourced from reference TRBV2 and TRBJ2-1, is EPEVTQTPSHQVTQMGQEVILRCVPISNHLYFYWYRQILGQKVEFLVSFYNNEISEKSEIFDDQFSVERPDGSNFTLKIRSTKLEDSAMYFCASSPGTGVYNEQFFGPGTRLTVL.

Only one count was recorded for this clone. The chain combines TRBV5-1 with TRBJ1-6; D is undetermined. V was cut by 0 bases and J by 10 bases, with 11 bases left in between. This CDR3 is built from 14 residues. The germline CDR1 and CDR2 sequences are SGHRS and YFSETQ. The CDR3 region has the DNA TGCGCCAGCAGCTTGGCCGGGGTAAACTCACCCCTCCACTTT. This translates into CASSLAGVNSPLHF.

This sequence joins TRBV9 and TRBJ2-7; possible D gene TRBD1, 6 bases. The V and J ends lost 0 bases and 6 bases respectively, with 13 bases between them. The CDR3 sequence is 14 residues long. Germline CDR1 reads SGDLS; CDR2 reads YYNGEE. The CDR3: CASSVGYQGREQYF. For the CDR3, the DNA is TGTGCCAGCAGCGTAGGATATCAGGGGCGCGAGCAGTACTTC.

This chain uses TRBV9 with TRBJ2-7, with 9 positions matching TRBD1. The CDR3 is 15 residues long. V shed 4 bases and J 2 bases; nucleotides not matched to a gene: 7. From germline, CDR1 is SGDLS and CDR2 YYNGEE. CDR3 sequence reads: CASSKDRGQTYEQYF. As DNA, the CDR3 is TGTGCCAGCAGCAAGGACAGGGGTCAGACCTACGAGCAGTACTTC.

The chain joins TRBV5-1 to TRBJ2-1, with TRBD1 matching 8 bases. The CDR3 contains 14 residues. Germline trimming cut 1 base from V and 5 bases from J; bases unmatched to any gene: 2. Germline lookup yields CDR1 SGHRS and CDR2 YFSETQ. This chain's CDR3 is CASSLSTGDNEQFF. For the CDR3, the DNA is TGCGCCAGCAGCTTGTCGACAGGGGACAATGAGCAGTTCTTC. Based on the CDR3 plus reference TRBV5-1 and TRBJ2-1, the full variable domain is KAGVTQTPRYLIKTRGQQVTLSCSPISGHRSVSWYQQTPGQGLQFLFEYFSETQRNKGNFPGRFSGRQFSNSRSEMNVSTLELGDSALYLCASSLSTGDNEQFFGPGTRLTVL.

The chain carries TRBV13 and TRBJ2-3; TRBD2 agrees at 12 bases. The junction had 1 base not matched to a gene; V was cut back by 0 bases and J by 6 bases. The CDR3 runs to 15 residues. The germline V gene has CDR1 PRHDT and CDR2 FYEKMQ (reference sequence). CDR3 in amino acids: CASSLGTSGSDTQYF. The CDR3 bases are TGTGCCAGCAGCTTAGGGACTAGCGGGAGCGATACGCAGTATTTT.

Only one count was recorded for this clone. This chain uses TRBV9 with TRBJ1-1, with a tentative D call TRBD1 (6 bases). The CDR3 is 15 residues long. CDR1 SGDLS and CDR2 YYNGEE come from the germline V gene. The V end lost 0 bases, the J end lost 2 bases, and 11 bases lay between the germline ends. In DNA form, the CDR3 reads TGTGCCAGCAGCGTAGGGGGACATATTAACACTGAAGCTTTCTTT. This codes for CASSVGGHINTEAFF. The full variable domain, in which reference TRBV9 and TRBJ1-1 provide the parts outside the CDR3, is DSGVTQTPKHLITATGQRVTLRCSPRSGDLSVYWYQQSLDQGLQFLIQYYNGEERAKGNILERFSAQQFPDLHSELNLSSLELGDSALYFCASSVGGHINTEAFFGQGTRLTVV.

The V gene is TRBV28, the J gene TRBJ2-6, with 10 bases fitting TRBD1. Losses at the gene ends were 3 bases for V and 4 bases for J; bases not matched to a gene: 6. This CDR3 has 17 residues. Germline V CDR1 and CDR2: MDHEN, SYDVKM. The DNA of the CDR3 is TGTGCCAGCAGTTTTCAGGGACAGGGGTCAGGGGCCAACGTCCTGACTTTC. Its protein product is CASSFQGQGSGANVLTF.

The genes are TRBV27 and TRBJ1-1; D is ambiguous. The CDR3 consists of 15 residues. Germline V gives CDR1 MNHEY, CDR2 SMNVEV (reference sequence). The V end lost 6 bases, the J end lost 4 bases, and 18 bases lay between the germline ends. The CDR3 spells CASSPTRHIGTEAFF. As DNA, the CDR3 is TGTGCCAGCAGCCCAACCAGGCATATAGGCACTGAAGCTTTCTTT.

The chain carries TRBV19 and TRBJ2-7, with a weak D call TRBD1 (6 bases). Trimming pared 2 bases from V and 2 bases from J, leaving 16 bases between. CDR3 length equals 16 residues. Germline CDR1 reads LNHDA; CDR2 reads SQIVND (reference sequence). The DNA for the CDR3 is TGTGCCAGTAGTATATTAAGGACAGAGCTCACCTACGAGCAGTACTTC. It yields the protein CASSILRTELTYEQYF.

This clone was seen once. This same CDR3 is encoded by further DNA sequences in the sample. The rearrangement links TRBV6-4 to TRBJ2-4; TRBD2 might be the D (6 bases). The CDR3 runs to 16 residues. CDR1 is MRHNA and CDR2 is SNTAGT in the germline V gene. V was clipped by 3 bases and J by 1 base, with 13 bases between them. CDR3 amino acids: CASSEDSSGAKNIQYF. The CDR3 bases are TGTGCCAGCAGTGAAGATTCCAGCGGGGCCAAAAACATTCAGTACTTC.

The chain carries TRBV6-5 and TRBJ1-4, with D unresolved. Between the trimmed V and J ends, which lost 3 bases and 0 bases, there was a span of 5 bases. The CDR3 length is 14 residues. Germline assignment: CDR1 MNHEY and CDR2 SVGAGI. The CDR3 sequence is CASSYSATNEKLFF. In nucleotides, the CDR3 is TGTGCCAGCAGTTATTCAGCAACTAATGAAAAACTGTTTTTT.

This chain uses TRBV27 with TRBJ2-1; D possibly corresponds to TRBD2 (6 bases). The CDR3 length is 15 residues. Trimming cost V 5 bases and J 3 bases, with 14 bases left between them. In germline, CDR1 is MNHEY, CDR2 SMNVEV (reference sequence). The CDR3 spells CASSAWGDYYNEQFF. Here the CDR3 DNA reads TGTGCCAGCAGTGCCTGGGGGGATTACTACAATGAGCAGTTCTTC.

The V gene is TRBV5-5, the J gene TRBJ1-2, with 11 bases matching TRBD1. This CDR3 spans 15 amino acids. V was clipped by 4 bases and J by 2 bases; unmatched bases: 4. Germline CDR1 and CDR2: SGHKS and YYEKEE (reference sequence). The CDR3 here is CASSIGTGGNYGYTF. The CDR3 DNA follows: TGTGCCAGCAGCATTGGGACAGGGGGAAACTATGGCTACACCTTC.